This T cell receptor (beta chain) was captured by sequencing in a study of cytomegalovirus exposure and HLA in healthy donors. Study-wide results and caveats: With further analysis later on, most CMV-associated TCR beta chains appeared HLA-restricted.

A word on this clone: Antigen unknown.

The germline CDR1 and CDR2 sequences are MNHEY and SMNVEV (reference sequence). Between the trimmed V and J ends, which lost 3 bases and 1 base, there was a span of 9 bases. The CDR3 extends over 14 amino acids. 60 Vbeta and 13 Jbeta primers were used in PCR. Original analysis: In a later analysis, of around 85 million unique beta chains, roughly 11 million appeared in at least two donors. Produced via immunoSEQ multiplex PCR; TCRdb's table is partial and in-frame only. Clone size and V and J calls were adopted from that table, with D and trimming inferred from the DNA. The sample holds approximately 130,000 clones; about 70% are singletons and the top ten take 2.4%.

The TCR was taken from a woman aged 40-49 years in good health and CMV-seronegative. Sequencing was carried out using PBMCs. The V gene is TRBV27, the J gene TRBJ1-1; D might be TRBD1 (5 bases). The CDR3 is CASSFRGSNTEAFF. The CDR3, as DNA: TGTGCCAGCAGTTTTCGGGGGTCGAACACTGAAGCTTTCTTT.